This TCR beta chain was sequenced in a study of T cells in Graves' hyperthyroidism and ophthalmopathy. Study outcomes and limitations: Ophthalmopathy was separated from stable hyperthyroidism by a 13 V-J model.

RNA transcripts were the template for amplifying TCR beta CDR3 regions. TCR CDR3 underwent first-round RT-PCR with the HTBI primer set. TCRdb re-called the multiplex PCR reads through MiXCR, storing one row per CDR3 protein. The profile covers about 600,000 distinct CDR3 sequences, with around 13% appearing a single time and approximately 12% taken by the ten largest. V lost 4 bases and J 10 bases, leaving 19 bases between the germline ends. The CDR3 runs to 14 residues. Germline V gene sequence: CDR1 SNHLY, CDR2 FYNNEI. As regards this clonotype: Its antigen remains unknown.

Fresh peripheral blood, 9.5 to 10 ml of it, supplied the PBMCs. The sample comprised blood. The sequence derives from a woman aged 45-65 years with Graves' ophthalmopathy. This chain uses TRBV2 with TRBJ1-1; no reliable D call. The CDR3 DNA follows: TGTGCCAGCAGTGCCCTCGGCGCCGAAACGGGAGCTTTCTTT. This codes for CASSALGAETGAFF.